This T cell receptor (beta chain) was identified during a study of shared clonotypes between healthy human individuals. Naive CD45RA+ and memory CD45RA-negative subsets were split from CD4+ cells. Germline assignment: CDR1 SGDLS and CDR2 YYNGEE. The germline V and J ends were trimmed by 1 base and 4 bases, with 16 bases remaining between them. CDR3 length: 16 amino acids. Source study methods: Junction-only immunoSEQ data arrived without quality scores, meaning filtering differed. The repertoire was sequenced with immunoSEQ multiplex PCR; TCRdb's copy has only in-frame clones and lacks some. That table is the source of V, J and clone size, and D and trimming were worked out from the DNA. The data hold roughly 2.5 million clones, with over 85% observed a single time.

The chain links TRBV9 to TRBJ2-3; tentative D call: TRBD1 (5 bases). The sample taken for sequencing was naive CD4+ T cells sorted from blood. Subset specified: CD45RA+ positively selected. This TCR was recovered from a young man in good health. The chain's CDR3 is CASSVRDQGRADTQYF. Here the CDR3 DNA reads TGTGCCAGCAGCGTACGAGACCAGGGTAGGGCAGATACGCAGTATTTT.